This TCR beta chain was retrieved from a study of T cell changes during pregnancy in multiple sclerosis. This clone is a singleton in its sample. Some clones are missing from TCRdb's copy, which holds only in-frame ones; the method was immunoSEQ multiplex PCR. Of 68,000 or so clones in the sample, around 90% were seen once. The sequencing used peripheral blood, collected in the second trimester of pregnancy. This clonotype was obtained from a female donor with multiple sclerosis, enrolled in a pregnancy study.

The CDR3 region is CSGLLGGTGGTQYF. The CDR3 nucleotides read TGCAGTGGCCTGTTGGGGGGGACTGGCGGTACGCAGTATTTT. This chain uses TRBV29-1 with TRBJ2-3; 7 bases align to TRBD2. The CDR3 runs to 14 residues. Looked up from germline, CDR1 is SQVTM and CDR2 is ANQGSEA.